The 5 T cell receptor beta chains presented below share a single source sample, sequenced in a study of shared clonotypes between healthy human individuals. Clones were read by immunoSEQ multiplex PCR, and TCRdb kept only the in-frame ones, dropping some. Altogether 2,500,000 or so clones are present, 80% to 95% being singletons, with the ten largest covering 0.36%. The sample was naive CD4+ T cells from PBMCs. Subset here: CD45RA+ positively selected. The receptor source for this set is a man aged 18 to 30 in good health. Some clones in this sample may be carry-over from other donors' samples.

This clone was observed once. CDR3 loop: CASSTDSNQPQHF. In DNA form, the CDR3 reads TGTGCCAGCTCAACGGACAGCAATCAGCCCCAGCATTTT. The chain links TRBV18 to TRBJ1-5; D unclear. CDR1 and CDR2 from the germline V gene are KGHSH and LQKENI. V was shortened by 5 bases and J by 1 base, with 6 bases between the two germline ends. This CDR3 is 13 amino acids long.

V usage is TRBV5-4 and J usage is TRBJ2-3; 10 positions match TRBD2. Trimming cost V 3 bases and J 7 bases; bases outside gene matches: 5. The CDR3 sequence is 14 residues long. Germline V gives CDR1 SGHNT, CDR2 YYREEE (reference sequence). CDR3 residues: CASSSGLARNTQYF. In nucleotides, the CDR3 is TGTGCCAGCAGCTCGGGACTAGCGAGAAATACGCAGTATTTT.

This clone has just one count. The rearrangement links TRBV4-3 to TRBJ2-3; D possibly corresponds to TRBD2 (6 bases). CDR1 and CDR2 from the germline V gene are LGHNA and YSLEER. This CDR3 contains 14 residues. V was pared by 8 bases and J by 4 bases, with 16 bases between. The CDR3 region is CASALGGMADTQYF. The CDR3 bases are TGCGCCAGCGCTCTAGGAGGGATGGCAGATACGCAGTATTTT.

The V call is TRBV5-1, the J call TRBJ1-4; weak D call: TRBD1 (6 bases). The CDR3 is 14 residues long. Between the trimmed V and J ends, which lost 3 bases and 8 bases, there was a span of 14 bases. CDR1 is SGHRS and CDR2 is YFSETQ in the germline V gene. This CDR3 is CASSYRGLGEKLFF. CDR3 nucleotides: TGCGCCAGCAGCTATCGGGGGCTAGGAGAAAAACTGTTTTTT.

V gene TRBV27 combines with J gene TRBJ2-2, with TRBD1 matching 7 bases. Germline V lookup: CDR1 MNHEY, CDR2 SMNVEV (reference sequence). The CDR3 totals 16 residues. V was clipped by 3 bases and J by 4 bases; unmatched bases: 8. CDR3 sequence reads: CASSLTTGTVTGELFF. CDR3 in DNA: TGTGCCAGCAGTTTGACTACCGGGACAGTCACCGGGGAGCTGTTTTTT.